This T cell receptor (beta chain) was recovered during a study of T cells and Merkel cell carcinoma outcomes. With respect to this clone: Its antigen is not known.

Study-wide findings and caveats: Reportedly, T-cell repertoire with density predicts Merkel cell carcinoma outcomes.

CDR1 and CDR2 (germline): MGHRA, YSYEKL. The CDR3 is 15 residues long. Repertoires were generated with immunoSEQ multiplex PCR, while TCRdb's copy carries only in-frame clones and drops some. The data contain about 15,000 clones, over 70% of them singletons. Sequenced sample: tumor tissue from Merkel cell carcinoma. This clonotype was obtained from a human donor with Merkel cell carcinoma. The chain carries TRBV4-1 and TRBJ1-2; a possible D gene is TRBD1 (5 bases). DNA of the CDR3: TGCGTTAGCAGCCAAGGGACCGCGCCGACCTATGGCTACACCTTC. This sequence encodes CVSSQGTAPTYGYTF.